The next 11 T cell receptor beta chains were all read from a single sample in a study of T cells in Graves' hyperthyroidism and ophthalmopathy. The TCR beta CDR3 regions underwent amplification using RNA transcripts as the source. When the TCR CDR3 underwent first-round RT-PCR, the HTBI primer set was used. MiXCR, applied by TCRdb to the multiplex PCR reads, yields one record per CDR3 protein. The sample shows some 320,000 distinct CDR3 sequences, roughly an eighth of them seen only once. Sequencing used blood. The receptors stem from a woman aged 40 to 50 with Graves' ophthalmopathy.

This chain joins TRBV29-1 and TRBJ1-1; D gene uncertain. Trimming cost V 5 bases and J 4 bases, with 5 bases left between them. Germline V gene sequence: CDR1 SQVTM, CDR2 ANQGSEA. CDR3 length: 10 amino acids. CDR3 nucleotide sequence: TGCAGCGTTAGATCCACTGAAGCTTTCTTT. Its protein product is CSVRSTEAFF.

The V and J genes are TRBV20-1 and TRBJ1-2; tentatively, D is TRBD1 (6 bases). Germline V gene lookup returns CDR1 DFQATT and CDR2 SNEGSKA (reference sequence). V lost 0 bases and J lost 5, with 13 bases in between. The CDR3 totals 14 residues. Here the CDR3 DNA reads TGCAGTGCTAGAGATAAGAGGGGGGGATATGGCTACACCTTC. Protein product: CSARDKRGGYGYTF.

This clonotype was counted at least ten times. The chain combines TRBV19 with TRBJ1-2, with 8 nucleotides matching TRBD1. V was clipped by 3 bases and J by 9 bases; unmatched bases: 3. CDR3 length equals 12 residues. From germline, CDR1 is LNHDA and CDR2 SQIVND (reference sequence). The CDR3 DNA sequence: TGTGCCAGTAGTATCGGACAGGGTAGCTACACCTTC. It is translated as CASSIGQGSYTF. The full variable domain, completed using reference TRBV19 and TRBJ1-2, is DGGITQSPKYLFRKEGQNVTLSCEQNLNHDAMYWYRQDPGQGLRLIYYSQIVNDFQKGDIAEGYSVSREKKESFPLTVTSAQKNPTAFYLCASSIGQGSYTFGSGTRLTVV.

The chain employs TRBV20-1 and TRBJ1-4; 9 nucleotides line up with TRBD1. The CDR3 is 14 amino acids. The V segment lost 3 bases and the J segment 8 bases; nucleotides outside the gene matches: 7. Per germline, CDR1 DFQATT and CDR2 SNEGSKA (reference sequence). CDR3 coding DNA: TGCAGTGCTAGGACAGGGGGTAGAAGCGAAAAACTGTTTTTT. Translating gives CSARTGGRSEKLFF.

This clonotype was observed many times. The rearrangement links TRBV10-3 to TRBJ2-7; no firm D call. Germline V gene lookup returns CDR1 ENHRY and CDR2 SYGVKD. This CDR3 has 12 residues. Trimming removed 7 bases at V and 0 bases at J, with 7 bases between. CDR3 coding DNA: TGTGCCATCAAAGAAAGCTCCTACGAGCAGTACTTC. Amino acids: CAIKESSYEQYF.

This clonotype has a count of ten or more. The chain carries TRBV9 and TRBJ1-2; D is uncertain. Per germline, CDR1 SGDLS and CDR2 YYNGEE. This CDR3 has 11 amino acids. Trimming pared 0 bases from V and 8 bases from J, leaving 5 bases between. CDR3 DNA: TGTGCCAGCAGCGTAGGAGGCGGCTACACCTTC. This sequence encodes CASSVGGGYTF.

This clonotype was counted between two and nine times. The gene calls are TRBV4-1 and TRBJ1-5; no definite D call. The CDR3 has 14 amino acids. CDR1 is MGHRA, CDR2 YSYEKL, per germline. V lost 0 bases and J lost 4, with 7 bases in between. This CDR3 is CASSQDTPNQPQHF. As DNA, the CDR3 is TGCGCCAGCAGCCAAGATACACCAAATCAGCCCCAGCATTTT.

V and J are TRBV10-3 and TRBJ2-2; no clear D. This CDR3 is 12 amino acids long. CDR1 and CDR2 from the germline V gene are ENHRY and SYGVKD. The ends were cut back, 10 bases at V and 5 bases at J, with 11 bases in the middle. The CDR3 DNA reads as TGTGCCACCAAAGATAGTACCGGGGAGCTGTTTTTT. Its translation is CATKDSTGELFF.

This clonotype was seen at least ten times. CDR3: CSARSPGSNQPQHF. The DNA for the CDR3 is TGCAGTGCTAGATCCCCAGGAAGCAATCAGCCCCAGCATTTT. The rearrangement links TRBV20-1 to TRBJ1-5; D gene uncertain. Germline-derived CDR1 and CDR2 are DFQATT and SNEGSKA (reference sequence). There are 14 residues in the CDR3. V shed 2 bases and J shed 1 base, with 9 bases lying between them.

This clonotype was counted at least ten times. The chain couples TRBV6-2 or TRBV6-3 to TRBJ1-5, with D perhaps matching TRBD1 (5 bases). The CDR3 has 13 amino acids. Germline V gene lookup returns CDR1 MNHEY and CDR2 SVGEGT. V was trimmed by 8 bases and J by 4 bases, leaving 12 bases between them. CDR3 nucleotide sequence: TGTGCCAGCGTCCGGGACGGGAATCAGCCCCAGCATTTT. It codes for CASVRDGNQPQHF.

This clonotype was found a few times. V is TRBV20-1 and J is TRBJ2-7, with 9 nucleotides matching TRBD2. J gave up 6 bases and V 6 bases, and 3 bases lay outside the gene matches. Germline V gene data show CDR1 as DFQATT and CDR2 as SNEGSKA (reference sequence). The CDR3 covers 11 residues. CDR3 in amino acids: CSARLAVEQYF. The CDR3 DNA reads as TGCAGTGCCCGACTAGCGGTCGAGCAGTACTTC.